The T cell receptor beta chain described here comes from a study of shared clonotypes between healthy human individuals. TCRdb's copy holds only in-frame clones and misses some; the assay was immunoSEQ multiplex PCR. The table records some 2 million clones, less than 95% of them present only once. Naive CD8 isolation took CD45RO-negative cells positively selected for CCR7 and excluded terminally differentiated effector memory CD45RA+ cells. The receptor's source is a man in his late teens or twenties in good health. Sequencing was done on a sample of naive CD8+ T cells sorted from blood.

The CDR3 DNA follows: TGTGCCAGCAGCGGCCCCGTGGTGGAGCGGGCCACAGATACGCAGTATTTT. Protein sequence: CASSGPVVERATDTQYF. This chain uses TRBV11-2 with TRBJ2-3; possible D gene TRBD2, 6 bases. Per the germline V gene, CDR1 is SGHAT and CDR2 is FQNNGV. This CDR3 is built from 17 residues. Between the trimmed V and J ends, which lost 5 bases and 2 bases, there was a span of 20 bases.